A selection of T cell receptor beta chains follows, all from one sample in a study of T cell repertoires in cytomegalovirus infection. Their antigens remain unidentified. TCRdb recomputed calls from the reads with MiXCR, one row per CDR3 protein. The profile shows fewer than 1,000,000 distinct CDR3 sequences, under 40% of them singletons. The sample was cultured CD8+ T cells from PBMCs, taken from culture after CMV antigen stimulation. The source of these receptors is a human donor in good health (CMV status not recorded). Some clones in this sample may be carry-over from other donors' samples. CDR3s include the opening cysteine and the closing phenylalanine or tryptophan. Each record gives: J gene, V gene, D gene, clone size, CDR3 protein, CDR3 DNA. The D gene is left open where the match is weak. Expanded clones get a size class; other rows say once, few or many, or leave the size out.

j_gene: TRBJ1-6; v_gene: TRBV2; d_gene: TRBD1; abundance: few; CDR3aa: CARSDRGNYNSPLHF; CDR3nt: TGTGCCAGGTCAGACAGGGGAAATTATAATTCACCCCTCCACTTT
j_gene: TRBJ2-1; v_gene: TRBV15; d_gene: NA; abundance: NA; CDR3aa: CATSRDLGGSRYNEQFF; CDR3nt: TGTGCCACCAGCAGAGATCTTGGAGGGTCGCGGTACAATGAGCAGTTCTTC
j_gene: TRBJ2-1; v_gene: TRBV6-2/TRBV6-3; d_gene: TRBD2; abundance: many; CDR3aa: CASSYSKERGAYNEQFF; CDR3nt: TGTGCCAGCAGTTACTCGAAAGAGCGGGGGGCGTACAATGAGCAGTTCTTC
j_gene: TRBJ1-1; v_gene: TRBV9; d_gene: TRBD1; abundance: NA; CDR3aa: CASSPGGGSSTEAFF; CDR3nt: TGTGCCAGCAGCCCAGGGGGGGGGTCGAGCACTGAAGCTTTCTTT
j_gene: TRBJ2-4; v_gene: TRBV6-6; d_gene: NA; abundance: many; CDR3aa: CASSSGAKNIQYF; CDR3nt: TGTGCCAGCAGCTCAGGGGCCAAAAACATTCAGTACTTC
j_gene: TRBJ2-2; v_gene: TRBV10-3; d_gene: NA; abundance: NA; CDR3aa: CAISPERAGTGELFF; CDR3nt: TGTGCCATCAGCCCGGAGAGGGCGGGGACCGGGGAGCTGTTTTTT
j_gene: TRBJ1-2; v_gene: TRBV27; d_gene: TRBD1; abundance: once; CDR3aa: CASSRGTGGLYGYTF; CDR3nt: TGTGCCAGCAGCCGGGGGACAGGGGGCCTCTATGGCTACACCTTC
j_gene: TRBJ1-6; v_gene: TRBV11-1; d_gene: TRBD1; abundance: few; CDR3aa: CASSFRRGTGGDSPLHF; CDR3nt: TGTGCCAGCAGCTTCCGAAGGGGGACAGGGGGCGATTCACCCCTCCACTTT
j_gene: TRBJ2-1; v_gene: TRBV28; d_gene: TRBD2; abundance: few; CDR3aa: CASTPGLPGLAGGPRIYEQFF; CDR3nt: TGTGCCAGCACTCCAGGACTACCGGGACTAGCGGGGGGGCCGCGCATTTATGAGCAGTTCTTC
j_gene: TRBJ2-3; v_gene: TRBV7-6; d_gene: TRBD2; abundance: few; CDR3aa: CASSLTSGGTRDTDTQYF; CDR3nt: TGTGCCAGCAGTCTGACTAGCGGGGGGACCAGGGACACAGATACGCAGTATTTT
j_gene: TRBJ2-5; v_gene: TRBV20-1; d_gene: NA; abundance: few; CDR3aa: CSARDGSVQETQYF; CDR3nt: TGCAGTGCTAGAGACGGTAGCGTCCAAGAGACCCAGTACTTC